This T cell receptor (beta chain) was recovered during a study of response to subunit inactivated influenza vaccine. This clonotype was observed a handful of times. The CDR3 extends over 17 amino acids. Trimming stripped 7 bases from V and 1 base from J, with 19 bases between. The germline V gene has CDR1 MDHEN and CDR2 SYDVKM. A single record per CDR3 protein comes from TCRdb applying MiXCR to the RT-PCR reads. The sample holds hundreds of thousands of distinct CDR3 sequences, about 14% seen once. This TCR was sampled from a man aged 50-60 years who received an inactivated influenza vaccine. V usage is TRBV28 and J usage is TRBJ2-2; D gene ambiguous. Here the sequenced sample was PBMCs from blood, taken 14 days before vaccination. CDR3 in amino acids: CASTHSSPGRNTGELFF. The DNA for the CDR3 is TGTGCCAGCACCCATTCCAGTCCCGGCCGGAACACCGGGGAGCTGTTTTTT.